What follows describes a single T cell receptor beta chain. The data were obtained in a study of blood T cell repertoires in COVID-19. Study background: Sites across the United States, Italy and Spain contributed samples from acute and convalescent COVID-19.

Data came from immunoSEQ multiplex PCR; TCRdb stores just in-frame clones and leaves some out. The table records about 300,000 clones, more than 75% of them present only once. The V and J ends lost 1 base and 3 bases, in that order; junction bases with no gene match: 5. The CDR3 runs to 15 residues. CDR1 SGHTA and CDR2 FQGNSA come from the germline V gene. The chain recombines TRBV7-2 with TRBJ1-1, with TRBD1 identical over 7 bases. Sequencing used PBMCs or T cells enriched from blood (not recorded which). The TCR comes from a man younger than 40 who had recovered from COVID-19. CDR3 protein: CASSLVQGGDTEAFF. The CDR3, as DNA: TGTGCCAGCAGCTTAGTTCAGGGGGGAGACACTGAAGCTTTCTTT.